This T cell receptor beta chain is drawn from a study of T cell responses to AZD1222 COVID-19 vaccine. General study results and limits: Donor demographics were predominantly white British with a female majority; clonal diversity may be underestimated. Baseline serostatus was positive in only six or seven AZD1222 recipients.

Per germline, CDR1 LGHNA and CDR2 YSLEER. The CDR3 is 13 residues long. V was pared by 5 bases and J by 4 bases, with 1 base of the junction left unmatched. Regarding this clone: Its antigen remains unidentified.

Produced via immunoSEQ multiplex PCR; TCRdb's table is partial and in-frame only. The table shows 110,000 or so clones, with roughly 90% occurring only once. The chain employs TRBV4-3 and TRBJ2-2, with 7 bases fitting TRBD2. This specimen consisted of peripheral blood, obtained on day 0 of MenACWY control vaccination. The receptor comes from an adult in good health. In DNA, the CDR3 is TGCGCCAGCAGCGGACTAGTCACCGGGGAGCTGTTTTTT. It translates to CASSGLVTGELFF.